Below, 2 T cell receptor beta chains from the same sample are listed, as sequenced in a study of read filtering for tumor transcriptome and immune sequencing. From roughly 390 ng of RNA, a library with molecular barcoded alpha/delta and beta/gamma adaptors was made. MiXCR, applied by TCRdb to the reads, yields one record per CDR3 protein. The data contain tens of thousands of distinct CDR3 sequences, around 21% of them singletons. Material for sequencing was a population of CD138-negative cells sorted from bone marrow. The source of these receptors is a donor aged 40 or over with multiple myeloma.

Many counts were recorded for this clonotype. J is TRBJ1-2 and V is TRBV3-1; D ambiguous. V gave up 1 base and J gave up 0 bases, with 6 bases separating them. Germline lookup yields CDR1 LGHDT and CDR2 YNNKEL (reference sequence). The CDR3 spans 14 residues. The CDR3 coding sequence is TGTGCCAGCAGCCAAGGCGGATCTAACTATGGCTACACCTTC. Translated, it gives CASSQGGSNYGYTF.

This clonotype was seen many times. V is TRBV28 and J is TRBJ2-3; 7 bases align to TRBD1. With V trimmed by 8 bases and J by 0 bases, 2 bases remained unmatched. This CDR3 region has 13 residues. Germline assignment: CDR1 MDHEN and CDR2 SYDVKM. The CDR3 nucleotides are TGTGCCAGCGGGACAGCAAGCACAGATACGCAGTATTTT. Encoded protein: CASGTASTDTQYF.